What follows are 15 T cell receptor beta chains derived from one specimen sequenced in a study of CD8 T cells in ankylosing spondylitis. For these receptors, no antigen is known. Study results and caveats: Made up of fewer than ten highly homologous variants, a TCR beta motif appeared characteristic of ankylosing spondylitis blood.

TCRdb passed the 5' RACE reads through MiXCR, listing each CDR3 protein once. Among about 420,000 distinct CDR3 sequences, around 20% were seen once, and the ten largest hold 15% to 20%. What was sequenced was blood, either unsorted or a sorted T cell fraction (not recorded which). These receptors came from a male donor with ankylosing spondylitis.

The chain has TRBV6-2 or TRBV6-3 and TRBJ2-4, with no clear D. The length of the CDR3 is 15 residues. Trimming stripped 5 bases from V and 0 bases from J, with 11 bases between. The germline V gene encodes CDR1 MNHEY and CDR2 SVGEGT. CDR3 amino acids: CASSPLWQAKNIQYF. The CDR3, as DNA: TGTGCCAGCAGTCCCTTGTGGCAAGCCAAAAACATTCAGTACTTC.

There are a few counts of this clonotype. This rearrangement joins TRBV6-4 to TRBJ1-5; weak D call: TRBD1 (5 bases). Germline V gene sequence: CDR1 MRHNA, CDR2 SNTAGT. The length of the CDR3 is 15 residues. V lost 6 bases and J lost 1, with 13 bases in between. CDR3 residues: CASRTDQGSNQPQHF. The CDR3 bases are TGTGCCAGCAGGACCGACCAGGGAAGCAATCAGCCCCAGCATTTT.

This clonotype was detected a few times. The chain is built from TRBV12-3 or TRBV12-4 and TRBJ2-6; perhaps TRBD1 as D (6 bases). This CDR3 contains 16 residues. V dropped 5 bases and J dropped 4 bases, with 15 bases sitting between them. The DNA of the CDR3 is TGTGCCAGCAGTCATCCCAGGGGAACCGGGGCCAACGTCCTGACTTTC. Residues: CASSHPRGTGANVLTF.

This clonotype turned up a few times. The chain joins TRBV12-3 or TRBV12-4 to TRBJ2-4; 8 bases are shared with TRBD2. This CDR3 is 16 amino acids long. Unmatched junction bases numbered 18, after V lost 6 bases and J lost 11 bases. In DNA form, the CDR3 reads TGTGCCAGCAGCCAACTACTAGCGGCAAACATTGGGGTTCAGTACTTC. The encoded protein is CASSQLLAANIGVQYF.

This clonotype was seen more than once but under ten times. The CDR3 bases are TGTGCCAGCAGTTCACCCGGGATGGAGCAGGATTATAGCAATCAGCCCCAGCATTTT. It translates to CASSSPGMEQDYSNQPQHF. The chain uses TRBV12-3 or TRBV12-4 and TRBJ1-5; D ambiguous. V lost 4 bases and J lost 0, with 22 bases in between. The CDR3 is 19 amino acids.

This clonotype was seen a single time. The chain's CDR3 is CASSTRTGWEQYF. CDR3 coding DNA: TGTGCCAGTAGTACCCGGACAGGGTGGGAGCAGTACTTC. The chain couples TRBV19 to TRBJ2-7, with 8 bases matching TRBD1. The CDR3 contains 13 residues. V was clipped by 4 bases and J by 7 bases; unmatched bases: 6. Germline loops: CDR1 LNHDA, CDR2 SQIVND (reference sequence).

CDR3 bases: TGTGCCAGCAGCTTAGCGGGAGGAATTCGAGAGCAGTACTTC. Translating it yields CASSLAGGIREQYF. This chain links TRBV7-9 with TRBJ2-7; D possibly corresponds to TRBD2 (6 bases). CDR1 is SEHNR, CDR2 FQNEAQ, per germline (reference sequence). The CDR3 is made up of 14 amino acids. The V end lost 0 bases, the J end lost 7 bases, and 13 bases lay between the germline ends.

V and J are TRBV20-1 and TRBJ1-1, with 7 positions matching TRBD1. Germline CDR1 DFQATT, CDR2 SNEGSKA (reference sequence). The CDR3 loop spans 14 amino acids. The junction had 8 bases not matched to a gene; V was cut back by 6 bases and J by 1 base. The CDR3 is CSAWARGANTEAFF. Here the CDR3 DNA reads TGCAGTGCGTGGGCCAGGGGGGCGAACACTGAAGCTTTCTTT.

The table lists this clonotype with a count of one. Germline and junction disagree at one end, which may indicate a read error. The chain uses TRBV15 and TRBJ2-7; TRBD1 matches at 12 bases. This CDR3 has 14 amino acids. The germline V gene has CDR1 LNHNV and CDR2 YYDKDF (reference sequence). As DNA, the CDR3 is TGTGCCAGCAGCCGGGACAGGGGGCGGTACGAGCAGTACTTC. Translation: CASSRDRGRYEQYF. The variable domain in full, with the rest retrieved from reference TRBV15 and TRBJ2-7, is DAMVIQNPRYQVTQFGKPVTLSCSQTLNHNVMYWYQQKSSQAPKLLFHYYDKDFNNEADTPDNFQSRRPNTSFCFLDIRSPGLGDTAMYLCASSRDRGRYEQYFGPGTRLTVT.

CDR3 nucleotide sequence: TGCGCCAGCAGCTTGGCCACTCCCTACGAGCAGTACTTC. It translates to CASSLATPYEQYF. The genes are TRBV5-1 and TRBJ2-7, with D hard to call. Germline CDR1 is SGHRS and CDR2 is YFSETQ. The CDR3 extends over 13 amino acids. The germline V and J ends were trimmed by 0 bases and 2 bases, with 6 bases remaining between them.

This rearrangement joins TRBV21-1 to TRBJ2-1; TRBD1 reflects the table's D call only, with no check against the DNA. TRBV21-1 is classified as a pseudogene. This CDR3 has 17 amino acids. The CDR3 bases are TGTGCCAGCAGCAAAGTTGGATGGGGGGGGAAATACAATGAGCAGTTCTTC. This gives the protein CASSKVGWGGKYNEQFF.

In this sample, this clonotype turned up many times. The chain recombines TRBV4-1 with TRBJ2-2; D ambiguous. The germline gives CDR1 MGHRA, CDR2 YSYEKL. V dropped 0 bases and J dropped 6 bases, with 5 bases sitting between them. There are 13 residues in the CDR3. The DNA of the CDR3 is TGCGCCAGCAGCCAAGATCGTTCCGGGGAGCTGTTTTTT. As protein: CASSQDRSGELFF.

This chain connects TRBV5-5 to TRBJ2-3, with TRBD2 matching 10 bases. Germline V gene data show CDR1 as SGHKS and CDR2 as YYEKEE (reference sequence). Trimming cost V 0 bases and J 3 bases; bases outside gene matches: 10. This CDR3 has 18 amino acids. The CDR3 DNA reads TGTGCCAGCAGCTTGGTAGGGAGCGGGAGGGCAGTAACAGATACGCAGTATTTT. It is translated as CASSLVGSGRAVTDTQYF.

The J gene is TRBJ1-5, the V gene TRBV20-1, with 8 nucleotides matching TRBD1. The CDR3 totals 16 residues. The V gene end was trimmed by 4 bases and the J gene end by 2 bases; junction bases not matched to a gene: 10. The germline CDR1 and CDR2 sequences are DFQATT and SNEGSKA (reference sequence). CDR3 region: CSATSRPGGGNQPQHF. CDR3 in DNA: TGCAGTGCTACTAGTCGGCCAGGGGGCGGCAATCAGCCCCAGCATTTT.

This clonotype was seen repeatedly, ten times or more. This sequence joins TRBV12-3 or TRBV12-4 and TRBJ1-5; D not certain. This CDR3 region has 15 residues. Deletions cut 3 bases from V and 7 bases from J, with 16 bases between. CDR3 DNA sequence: TGTGCCAGCAGTTTCGTGGGCCCAGGAGGACAGCCCCAGCATTTT. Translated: CASSFVGPGGQPQHF.